One and the same sample provided the 10 T cell receptor beta chains below, sequenced in a study of blood T cell repertoires in COVID-19. Here immunoSEQ multiplex PCR was the method, and the copy in TCRdb shows in-frame clones only, minus some. The sample records about 210,000 clones, roughly 82% being singletons. The specimen was peripheral blood. These receptors all come from a woman aged 55-75 years with COVID-19, enrolled during active disease.

V is TRBV7-8 and J is TRBJ1-2, with a possible D match to TRBD1 (5 bases). The CDR3 extends over 14 amino acids. The germline gives CDR1 SGHVS, CDR2 FQNEAQ. The V gene lost 6 bases and the J gene lost 2 bases, with 13 bases spanning the gap. CDR3 in amino acids: CASSRYRINYGYTF. The CDR3 nucleotides read TGTGCCAGCAGTCGGTACAGGATCAACTATGGCTACACCTTC.

The J gene is TRBJ2-2, the V gene TRBV6-5, with TRBD1 matching over 10 bases. CDR1 and CDR2 (germline): MNHEY, SVGAGI. There are 14 residues in the CDR3. Unmatched junction bases numbered 3, after V lost 6 bases and J lost 5 bases. The CDR3 DNA reads as TGTGCCAGCAGACGGACAGGGGGAACCGGGGAGCTGTTTTTT. It specifies CASRRTGGTGELFF.

The V call is TRBV6-5, the J call TRBJ1-2, with 7 bases fitting TRBD1. The J segment lost 5 bases and the V segment lost 5 bases, leaving 8 bases of the junction unmatched. From germline, CDR1 is MNHEY and CDR2 SVGAGI. The CDR3 has 14 residues. The CDR3 nucleotides are TGTGCCAGCAGTCAGGGGGGCGCGGGGTATGGCTACACCTTC. Amino acids: CASSQGGAGYGYTF.

The chain links TRBV7-2 to TRBJ1-5; 10 positions match TRBD1. Unmatched junction bases numbered 13, after V lost 4 bases and J lost 7 bases. Germline V gene lookup returns CDR1 SGHTA and CDR2 FQGNSA. This CDR3 spans 17 amino acids. DNA of the CDR3: TGTGCCAGCAGCTCGACAGGGGGCGGAAGCATCTCCCAGCCCCAGCATTTT. This sequence encodes CASSSTGGGSISQPQHF.

This clone was seen a single time. CDR3 nucleotides: TGTGCCAGCAGCCAAGGACAGTTAGACAGGGGGCACGGCGAGACCCAGTACTTC. The encoded protein is CASSQGQLDRGHGETQYF. The chain employs TRBV4-2 and TRBJ2-5, with 10 bases aligning to TRBD1. With V trimmed by 1 base and J by 5 bases, 13 bases remained unmatched. Germline values: CDR1 LGHNA, CDR2 YNFKEQ. The CDR3 spans 18 residues.

This sequence joins TRBV23-1 and TRBJ2-3, with 8 bases aligning to TRBD1. TRBV23-1 is filed as an ORF, its function uncertain. The CDR3 is 19 residues long. V lost 1 base, J lost 14 bases, and 26 bases stayed unmatched. CDR3 loop: CASSQFSLNLRDRTSLGYF. In nucleotides, the CDR3 is TGCGCCAGCAGTCAATTCTCTCTTAACCTTCGGGACAGGACCTCCTTGGGGTATTTT.

This sequence joins TRBV11-2 and TRBJ1-2, with 7 bases fitting TRBD1. Germline assignment: CDR1 SGHAT and CDR2 FQNNGV. V lost 5 bases, J lost 3 bases, and 3 bases stayed unmatched. The CDR3 is 13 amino acids. CDR3 sequence reads: CASSRGLDYGYTF. The DNA of the CDR3 is TGTGCCAGCAGCAGGGGGCTTGACTATGGCTACACCTTC.

This chain links TRBV10-3 with TRBJ1-2; TRBD1 agrees at 10 bases. The CDR3 covers 14 residues. Germline CDR1 ENHRY, CDR2 SYGVKD. Unmatched junction bases numbered 5, after V lost 8 bases and J lost 2 bases. CDR3: CAIGTGDLNYGYTF. CDR3 DNA: TGTGCCATCGGGACAGGGGATTTGAACTATGGCTACACCTTC.

This rearrangement joins TRBV7-2 to TRBJ2-7; TRBD1 is a possible D gene (6 bases). The V gene's germline CDR1 is SGHTA and CDR2 FQGNSA. This CDR3 region has 14 residues. V was pared by 4 bases and J by 0 bases, with 10 bases between. The CDR3 region has the DNA TGTGCCAGCAGCTCGCAGGGGAGCTCCTACGAGCAGTACTTC. Translating gives CASSSQGSSYEQYF.

The gene calls are TRBV28 and TRBJ1-5, with D possibly being TRBD1 (6 bases). CDR1 and CDR2 (germline): MDHEN, SYDVKM. This CDR3 region has 16 residues. The V end lost 6 bases, the J end lost 3 bases, and 18 bases lay between the germline ends. The CDR3 DNA is TGTGCCAGCAGCCGGAAACAGAGGGGGACCAATCAGCCCCAGCATTTT. Protein product: CASSRKQRGTNQPQHF.